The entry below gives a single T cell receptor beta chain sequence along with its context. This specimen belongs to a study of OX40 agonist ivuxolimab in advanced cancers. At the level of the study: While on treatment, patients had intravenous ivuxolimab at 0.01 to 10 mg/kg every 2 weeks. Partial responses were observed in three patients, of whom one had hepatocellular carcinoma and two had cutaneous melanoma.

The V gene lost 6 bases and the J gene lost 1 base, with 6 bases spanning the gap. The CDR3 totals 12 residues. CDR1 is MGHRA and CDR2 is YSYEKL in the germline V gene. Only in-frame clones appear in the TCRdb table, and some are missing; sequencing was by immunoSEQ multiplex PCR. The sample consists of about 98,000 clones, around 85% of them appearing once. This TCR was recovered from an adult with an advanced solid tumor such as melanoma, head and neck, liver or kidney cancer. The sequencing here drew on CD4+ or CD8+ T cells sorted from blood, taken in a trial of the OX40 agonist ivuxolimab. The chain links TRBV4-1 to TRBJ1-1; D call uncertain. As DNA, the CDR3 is TGCGCCAGCAGACCGAGGAACACTGAAGCTTTCTTT. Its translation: CASRPRNTEAFF.